This T cell receptor beta chain was recorded in a study of blood T cell repertoires in COVID-19 (dated by TCRdb to 2019 to 2021). Concerning the study at large: Samples covering the acute and convalescent phases of COVID-19 were provided by collaborators in the United States, Italy and Spain. Samples came from the ongoing ImmuneRACE study (first 160 participants) plus 1,254 subjects from 6 global collaborators. The dataset comprised deeply sampled blood TCRbeta repertoires from subjects exposed to, actively infected with, or recovered from COVID-19. Where HLA class I and class II types were available, the types were taken from metadata supplied by the sample provider, not from assay-based typing. The repertoires were released in a freely available public database intended as a resource for research on the immune response to SARS-CoV-2. A de-identified subject ID, COVID-19 status, age in years and sex were almost always included in the sample metadata. The prospective study material was composed of cDNA or gDNA derived from T cells, B-cell-depleted T cells, or PBMCs. What the work shows at the level of the full study, not this receptor alone: Clinical and demographic metadata were provided uncurated, with the amount varying by source and participant.

Whole blood was collected in K2EDTA tubes by collaborating institutions according to the institutions' own protocols. For TCRbeta analysis, collaborators shipped samples as frozen whole blood, isolated PBMCs, or DNA extracted from either of those sample types. Cut back by 5 bases and 8 bases, the V and J ends lie 12 bases apart. Per the germline V gene, SGHTA is the CDR1 and FQGNSA is the CDR2. The CDR3 has 12 amino acids, counting the end cysteine and phenylalanine. Kept here is only the CDR3 DNA, which spans 36 bases and is read in frame from base 1. TCRbeta CDR3 regions were amplified from genomic DNA by means of the immunoSEQ Assay, a bias-controlled multiplex PCR. The source study handled its data this way. The number of nucleated cells in each sample was estimated from the amplification of reference gene primers within the assay. Sequence reads were collapsed and filtered to measure the absolute abundance of every unique TCRbeta CDR3 rearrangement. For each sample, productive Simpson clonality was calculated as the square root of Simpson's diversity index across productive rearrangements. The source is immuneACCESS, and TCRdb retained only in-frame sequences with V and J called. Part of the clones is not carried over; for the studies checked, unresolved V genes explain less than half of this, and the remainder is unexplained. That table furnishes V, J and clone size, whereas the DNA furnished D and trimming. The sample yields more than 65,000 clones; roughly 89% were counted once. Roughly 6.8% of the sample belongs to the ten largest clones.

A word on this clone: Its antigen is still unknown. The record has no base qualities; no much larger clone is one base away.

The TCR comes from a woman in her forties or fifties with acute or convalescent COVID-19. The sample taken for sequencing was peripheral blood. The V gene is TRBV7-2 and the J gene is TRBJ1-2; TRBD1 could be the D gene, as 5 bases match. The nucleotide sequence reads as follows: TGTGCCAGCAGCCCGAGGGACTCCGGCTACACCTTC. This sequence encodes CASSPRDSGYTF.